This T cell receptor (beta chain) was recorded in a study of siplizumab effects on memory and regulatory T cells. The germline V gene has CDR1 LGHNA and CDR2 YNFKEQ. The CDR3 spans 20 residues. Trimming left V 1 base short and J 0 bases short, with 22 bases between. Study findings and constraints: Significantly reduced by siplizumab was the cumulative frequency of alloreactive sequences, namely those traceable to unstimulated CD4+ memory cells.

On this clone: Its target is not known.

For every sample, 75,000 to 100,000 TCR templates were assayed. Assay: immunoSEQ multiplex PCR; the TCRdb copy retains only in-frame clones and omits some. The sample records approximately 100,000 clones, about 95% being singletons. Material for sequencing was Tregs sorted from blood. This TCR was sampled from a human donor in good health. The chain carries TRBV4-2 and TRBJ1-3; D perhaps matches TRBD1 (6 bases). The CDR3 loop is CASSQVGTPVQGPSGNTIYF. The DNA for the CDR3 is TGTGCCAGCAGCCAAGTTGGGACCCCGGTACAGGGCCCCTCTGGAAACACCATATATTTT.